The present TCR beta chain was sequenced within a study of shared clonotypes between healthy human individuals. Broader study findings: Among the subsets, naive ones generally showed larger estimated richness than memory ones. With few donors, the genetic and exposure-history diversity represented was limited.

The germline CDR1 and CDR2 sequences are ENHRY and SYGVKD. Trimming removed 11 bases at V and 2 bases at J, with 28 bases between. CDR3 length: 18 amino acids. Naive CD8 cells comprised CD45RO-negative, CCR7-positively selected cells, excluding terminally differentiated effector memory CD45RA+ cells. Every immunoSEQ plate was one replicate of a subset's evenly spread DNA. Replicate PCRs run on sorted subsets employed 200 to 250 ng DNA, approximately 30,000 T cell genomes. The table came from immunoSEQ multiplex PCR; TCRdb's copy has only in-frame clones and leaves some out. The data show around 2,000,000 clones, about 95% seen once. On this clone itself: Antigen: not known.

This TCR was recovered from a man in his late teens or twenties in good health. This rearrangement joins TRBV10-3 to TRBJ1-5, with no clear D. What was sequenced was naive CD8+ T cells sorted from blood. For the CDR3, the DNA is TGTGCCTCCTCGTGGGCAGACGGAGTTGTTGAGGGCAATCAGCCCCAGCATTTT. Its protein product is CASSWADGVVEGNQPQHF.